This T cell receptor (beta chain) was retrieved from a study of identical twins. Regarding the study as a whole: Within beta out-of-frame sequences, the excess sharing observed between twins was weaker.

Using its own MiXCR run on the 5' RACE reads, TCRdb lists one record per CDR3 protein. The sample lists roughly 700,000 distinct CDR3 sequences, roughly 8% seen once, with 0.75% to 1% in the top ten. Germline V CDR1 and CDR2: SGHRS, YFSETQ. CDR3 length equals 13 residues. V lost 1 base to trimming and J lost 4 bases, with 9 bases between them. This clonotype was seen at least ten times. Its antigen is unidentified. These data also formed part of another study, on yellow fever vaccine responses in identical twins.

The TCR was taken from a woman aged 18-29 years in good health. The chain employs TRBV5-1 and TRBJ2-7; TRBD2 might be the D (5 bases). Input material: PBMCs. The CDR3 region has the DNA TGCGCCAGCAGCTTGATGGAGGCGTACGAGCAGTACTTC. This gives the protein CASSLMEAYEQYF.